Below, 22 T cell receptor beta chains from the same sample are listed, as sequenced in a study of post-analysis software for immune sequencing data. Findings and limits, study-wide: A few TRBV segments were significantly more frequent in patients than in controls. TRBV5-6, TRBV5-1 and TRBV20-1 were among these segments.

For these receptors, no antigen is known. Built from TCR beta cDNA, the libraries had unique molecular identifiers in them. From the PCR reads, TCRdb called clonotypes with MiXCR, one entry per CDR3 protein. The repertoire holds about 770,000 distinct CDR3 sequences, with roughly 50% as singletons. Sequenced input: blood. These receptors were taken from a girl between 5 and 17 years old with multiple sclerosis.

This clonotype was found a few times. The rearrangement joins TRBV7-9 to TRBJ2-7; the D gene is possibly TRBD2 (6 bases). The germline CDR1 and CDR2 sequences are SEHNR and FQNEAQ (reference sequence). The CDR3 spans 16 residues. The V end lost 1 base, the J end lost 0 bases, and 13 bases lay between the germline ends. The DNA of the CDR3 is TGTGCCAGCAGCTTAGGAGCCGGGAGCCTCTCCTACGAGCAGTACTTC. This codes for CASSLGAGSLSYEQYF.

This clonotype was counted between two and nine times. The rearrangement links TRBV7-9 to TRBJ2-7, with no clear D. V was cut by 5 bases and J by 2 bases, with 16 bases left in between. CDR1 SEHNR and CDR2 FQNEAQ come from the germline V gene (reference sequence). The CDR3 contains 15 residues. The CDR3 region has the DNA TGTGCCAGCAGCCCCCCCCACGGACGGGCCTACGAGCAGTACTTC. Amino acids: CASSPPHGRAYEQYF.

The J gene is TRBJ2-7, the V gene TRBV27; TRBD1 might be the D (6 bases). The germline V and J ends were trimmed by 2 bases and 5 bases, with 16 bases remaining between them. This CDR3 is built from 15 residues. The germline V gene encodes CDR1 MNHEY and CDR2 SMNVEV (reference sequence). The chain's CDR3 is CASSLLGRGSHEQYF. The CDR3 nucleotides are TGTGCCAGCAGTTTACTGGGCAGGGGTTCCCACGAGCAGTACTTC.

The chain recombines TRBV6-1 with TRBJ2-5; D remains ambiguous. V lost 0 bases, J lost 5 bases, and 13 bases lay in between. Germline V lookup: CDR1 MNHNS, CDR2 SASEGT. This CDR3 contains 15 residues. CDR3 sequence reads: CASSEAKKRRETQYF. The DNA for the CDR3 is TGTGCCAGCAGTGAAGCAAAGAAGCGCCGGGAGACCCAGTACTTC.

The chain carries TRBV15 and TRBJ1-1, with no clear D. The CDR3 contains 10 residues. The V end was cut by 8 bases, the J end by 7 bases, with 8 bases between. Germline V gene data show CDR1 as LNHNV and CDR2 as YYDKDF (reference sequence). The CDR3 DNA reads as TGTGCCACCCCCATCGGTGAAGCTTTCTTT. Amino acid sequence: CATPIGEAFF.

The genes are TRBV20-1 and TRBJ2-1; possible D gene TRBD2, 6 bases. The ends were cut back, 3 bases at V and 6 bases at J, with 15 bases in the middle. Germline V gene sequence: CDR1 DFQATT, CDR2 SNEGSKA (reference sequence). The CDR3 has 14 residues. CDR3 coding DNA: TGCAGTGCTAGTGGGACTCCCTTCGCCAATGAGCAGTTCTTC. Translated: CSASGTPFANEQFF.

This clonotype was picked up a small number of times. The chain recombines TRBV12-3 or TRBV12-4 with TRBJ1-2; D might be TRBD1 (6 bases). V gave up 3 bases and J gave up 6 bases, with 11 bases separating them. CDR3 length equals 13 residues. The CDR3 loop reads CASSFPGAHGYTF. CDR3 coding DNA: TGTGCCAGCAGTTTCCCGGGGGCCCATGGCTACACCTTC.

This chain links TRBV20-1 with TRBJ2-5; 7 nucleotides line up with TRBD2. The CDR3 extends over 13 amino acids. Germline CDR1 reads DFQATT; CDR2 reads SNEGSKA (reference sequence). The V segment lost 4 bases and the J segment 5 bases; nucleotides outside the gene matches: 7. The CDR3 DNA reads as TGCAGTGCTAATGCGGGAGTGGGTGAGACCCAGTACTTC. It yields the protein CSANAGVGETQYF.

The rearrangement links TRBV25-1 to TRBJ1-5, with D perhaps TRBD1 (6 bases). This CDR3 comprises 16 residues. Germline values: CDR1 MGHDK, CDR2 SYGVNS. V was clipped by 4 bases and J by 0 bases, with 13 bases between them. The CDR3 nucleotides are TGTGCCAGCAGTGGGGCCTGGGGGCTTAGCAATCAGCCCCAGCATTTT. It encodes CASSGAWGLSNQPQHF.

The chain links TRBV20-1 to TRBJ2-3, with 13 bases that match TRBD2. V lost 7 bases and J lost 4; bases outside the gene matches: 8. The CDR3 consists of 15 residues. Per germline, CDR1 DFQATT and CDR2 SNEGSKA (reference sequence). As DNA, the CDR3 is TGCAGTGTCGGACTAGCGGGAGTTTCATCAGATACGCAGTATTTT. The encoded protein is CSVGLAGVSSDTQYF.

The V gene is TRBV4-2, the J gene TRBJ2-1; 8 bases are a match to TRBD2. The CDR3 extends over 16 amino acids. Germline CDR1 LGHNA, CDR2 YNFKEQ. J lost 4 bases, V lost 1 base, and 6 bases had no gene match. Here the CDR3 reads CASSQVETSDYNEQFF. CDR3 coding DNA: TGTGCCAGCAGCCAAGTTGAGACTAGCGATTACAATGAGCAGTTCTTC.

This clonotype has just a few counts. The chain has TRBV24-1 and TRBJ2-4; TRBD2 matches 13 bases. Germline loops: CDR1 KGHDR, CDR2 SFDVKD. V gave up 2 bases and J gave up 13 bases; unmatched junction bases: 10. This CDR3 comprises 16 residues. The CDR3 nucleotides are TGTGCCACCAGTGATTCCGGACTAGCGGGAGCACCTCAGCAGTACTTC. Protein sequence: CATSDSGLAGAPQQYF.

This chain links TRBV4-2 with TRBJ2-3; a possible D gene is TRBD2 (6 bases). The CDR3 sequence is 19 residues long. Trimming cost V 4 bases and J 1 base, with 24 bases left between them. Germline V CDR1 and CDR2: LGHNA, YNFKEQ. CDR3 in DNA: TGTGCCAGCAGCCCCGACCCTTTCACCGGCGGGATCGGCACAGATACGCAGTATTTT. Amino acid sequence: CASSPDPFTGGIGTDTQYF.

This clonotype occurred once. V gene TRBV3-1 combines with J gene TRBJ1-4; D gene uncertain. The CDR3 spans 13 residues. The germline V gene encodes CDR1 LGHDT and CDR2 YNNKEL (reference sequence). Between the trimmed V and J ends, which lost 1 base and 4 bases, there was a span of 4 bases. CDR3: CASSQGYNEKLFF. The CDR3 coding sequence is TGTGCCAGCAGCCAAGGCTATAATGAAAAACTGTTTTTT.

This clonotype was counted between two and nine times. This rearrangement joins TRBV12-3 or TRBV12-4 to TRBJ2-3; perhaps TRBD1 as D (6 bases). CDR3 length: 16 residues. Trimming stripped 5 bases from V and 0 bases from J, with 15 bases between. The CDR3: CASSTTGATSTDTQYF. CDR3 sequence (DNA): TGTGCCAGCAGTACGACAGGCGCTACTAGCACAGATACGCAGTATTTT.

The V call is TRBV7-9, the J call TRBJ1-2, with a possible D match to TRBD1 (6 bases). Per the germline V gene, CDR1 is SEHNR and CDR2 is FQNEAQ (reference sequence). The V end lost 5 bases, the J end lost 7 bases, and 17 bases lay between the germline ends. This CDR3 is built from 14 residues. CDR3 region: CASSNREGDFGYTF. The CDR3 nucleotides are TGTGCCAGCAGCAACCGAGAGGGGGACTTTGGCTACACCTTC.

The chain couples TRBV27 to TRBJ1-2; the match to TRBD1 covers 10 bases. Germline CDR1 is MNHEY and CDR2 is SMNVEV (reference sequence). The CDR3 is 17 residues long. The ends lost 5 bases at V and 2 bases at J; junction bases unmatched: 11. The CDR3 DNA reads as TGTGCCAGCAGTGTAGGACCGGGACAGGGGCTGAACTATGGCTACACCTTC. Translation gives CASSVGPGQGLNYGYTF.

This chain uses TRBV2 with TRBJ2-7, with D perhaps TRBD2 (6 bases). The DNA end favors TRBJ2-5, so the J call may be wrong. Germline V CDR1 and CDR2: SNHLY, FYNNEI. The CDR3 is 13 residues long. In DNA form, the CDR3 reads TGTGCCCACTCACCGGGAGAGGTAGAGACCCAGTACTTC. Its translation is CAHSPGEVETQYF.

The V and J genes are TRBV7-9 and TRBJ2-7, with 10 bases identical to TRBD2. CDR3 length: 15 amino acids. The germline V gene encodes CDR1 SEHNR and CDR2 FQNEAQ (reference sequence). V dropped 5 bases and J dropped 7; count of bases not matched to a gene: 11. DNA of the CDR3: TGTGCCAGCAGCGAGGGACTAGCGATCTGGGATGAGCAGTACTTC. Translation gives CASSEGLAIWDEQYF. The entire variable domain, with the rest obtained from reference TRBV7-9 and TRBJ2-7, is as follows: DTGVSQNPRHKITKRGQNVTFRCDPISEHNRLYWYRQTLGQGPEFLTYFQNEAQLEKSRLLSDRFSAERPKGSFSTLEIQRTEQGDSAMYLCASSEGLAIWDEQYFGPGTRLTVT.

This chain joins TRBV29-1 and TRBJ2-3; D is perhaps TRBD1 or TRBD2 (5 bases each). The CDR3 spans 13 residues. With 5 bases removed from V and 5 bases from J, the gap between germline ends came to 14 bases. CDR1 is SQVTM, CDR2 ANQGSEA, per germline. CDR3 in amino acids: CSVNPGAEDTQYF. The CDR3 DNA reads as TGCAGCGTTAACCCCGGGGCGGAAGATACGCAGTATTTT.

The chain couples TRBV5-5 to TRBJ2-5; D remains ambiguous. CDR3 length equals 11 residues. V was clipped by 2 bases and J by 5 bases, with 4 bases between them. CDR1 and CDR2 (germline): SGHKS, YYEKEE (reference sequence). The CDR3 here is CASSFYETQYF. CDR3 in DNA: TGTGCCAGCAGCTTTTACGAGACCCAGTACTTC. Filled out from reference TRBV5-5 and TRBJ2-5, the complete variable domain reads DAGVTQSPTHLIKTRGQQVTLRCSPISGHKSVSWYQQVLGQGPQFIFQYYEKEERGRGNFPDRFSARQFPNYSSELNVNALLLGDSALYLCASSFYETQYFGPGTRLLVL.

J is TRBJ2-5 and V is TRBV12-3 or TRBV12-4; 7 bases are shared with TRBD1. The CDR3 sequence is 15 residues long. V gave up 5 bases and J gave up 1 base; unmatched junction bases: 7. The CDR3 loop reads CASSLDRSLQETQYF. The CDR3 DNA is TGTGCCAGCAGTCTGGACAGGTCCCTCCAAGAGACCCAGTACTTC.